This TCR beta chain was obtained from a study of early T cells in non-severe SARS-CoV-2 infection. MiXCR, run by TCRdb on the 5' RACE reads, gives a single entry per CDR3 protein. The sample comprises 66,000 or so distinct CDR3 sequences, under 14% of which are singletons, and 1.7% rests with the top ten. V dropped 4 bases and J dropped 0 bases, with 12 bases sitting between them. This CDR3 is 14 amino acids long. Germline V gene lookup returns CDR1 SQVTM and CDR2 ANQGSEA. Sample: whole blood. V usage is TRBV29-1 and J usage is TRBJ1-1, with D uncertain. The TCR originated in an adult who was a healthcare worker with PCR-confirmed SARS-CoV-2 infection or an uninfected control (not recorded which). The CDR3 region has the DNA TGCAGCGTTGCCGGGTTAGCCTTGAACACTGAAGCTTTCTTT. It translates to CSVAGLALNTEAFF.